This T cell receptor beta chain was identified in a study of Graves' ophthalmopathy and Graves' hyperthyroidism. Whole-study results and caveats: Ophthalmopathy versus stable hyperthyroidism: 13-signature model gave 85% to 90% sensitivity, 80% to 84% specificity. Blood also carried most expanded thyroid clonotypes exceeding 0.001 frequency.

Ten or more counts support this clonotype. Its antigen is as yet unknown. Trimming shortened V by 6 bases and J by 2 bases, and 13 bases separated the two germline ends. CDR3 length: 14 residues. From germline, CDR1 is MNHEY and CDR2 SMNVEV (reference sequence). TCR beta CDR3 regions were amplified from RNA transcripts. First-round RT-PCR employed HTBI primers, with a second-round multiplex PCR after it. TCRdb re-called the multiplex PCR reads with MiXCR, one entry per CDR3 protein. The sample contains roughly 500,000 distinct CDR3 sequences, 14% of which appear only once. Under 3 months in duration, the ophthalmopathy in affected donors had moderate-to-severe activity, CAS ≥3 and NOSPECS ≥4. Reliance was placed on clinical symptoms, serum thyroxine, TRAb, thyroid ultrasound and orbital computed tomography for diagnosis.

The chain carries TRBV27 and TRBJ2-5, with D perhaps TRBD2 (5 bases). The source material was blood. The receptor was derived from a woman aged 25 to 39 with Graves' ophthalmopathy. The CDR3 coding sequence is TGTGCCAGCAGGAAGAGGACTGTACAAGAGACCCAGTACTTC. Its protein product is CASRKRTVQETQYF.